The 2 T cell receptor beta chains below come from one sample, sequenced in a study of neurological immune-mediated disorders. From the 5' RACE reads, TCRdb called clonotypes with MiXCR, one entry per CDR3 protein. The sample has about 46,000 distinct CDR3 sequences; under 2% are singletons. Sequenced input: PBMCs. These TCRs come from a woman aged 40 to 50 with multiple sclerosis.

In its sample, this clonotype was seen many times. The V and J genes are TRBV20-1 and TRBJ2-7; D is uncertain. The germline V gene has CDR1 DFQATT and CDR2 SNEGSKA (reference sequence). The CDR3 sequence is 13 residues long. The ends were cut back, 3 bases at V and 0 bases at J, with 9 bases in the middle. CDR3 sequence (DNA): TGCAGTGCTAGGGGTTCCATCTCCTACGAGCAGTACTTC. This codes for CSARGSISYEQYF.

This clonotype has a count of ten or more. In DNA, the CDR3 is TGCGCCAGCAGCCAAGAGCCGGGACAGAAACAGCCCCAGCATTTT. This codes for CASSQEPGQKQPQHF. The chain couples TRBV4-1 to TRBJ1-5, with 7 bases that match TRBD1. V gave up 0 bases and J gave up 7 bases; unmatched junction bases: 6. Germline CDR1 and CDR2: MGHRA and YSYEKL. This CDR3 spans 15 amino acids.